A single sample is the source of the 10 T cell receptor beta chains below, sequenced in a study of cytomegalovirus exposure and HLA in healthy donors. Repertoires were generated with immunoSEQ multiplex PCR, while TCRdb's copy carries only in-frame clones and drops some. The sample includes under 200,000 clones, 86% seen only once; the top ten take roughly 5.8%. The sample was PBMCs. These TCRs come from a woman aged 25-40 years in good health and CMV-seronegative.

The rearrangement uses TRBV7-9 and TRBJ1-2, with a weak D call TRBD1 (5 bases). V was shortened by 5 bases and J by 5 bases, with 12 bases between the two germline ends. CDR1 SEHNR and CDR2 FQNEAQ come from the germline V gene (reference sequence). The CDR3 is 13 amino acids. DNA for the CDR3: TGTGCCAGCAGCGCCCCTGACAGATATGGCTACACCTTC. As protein: CASSAPDRYGYTF. The whole variable domain, filled in from reference TRBV7-9 and TRBJ1-2, reads DTGVSQNPRHKITKRGQNVTFRCDPISEHNRLYWYRQTLGQGPEFLTYFQNEAQLEKSRLLSDRFSAERPKGSFSTLEIQRTEQGDSAMYLCASSAPDRYGYTFGSGTRLTVV.

The chain couples TRBV29-1 to TRBJ2-7, with D possibly called TRBD1 or TRBD2 (6 bases each). Looked up from germline, CDR1 is SQVTM and CDR2 is ANQGSEA. Trimming left V 4 bases short and J 7 bases short, with 14 bases between. The CDR3 length is 12 residues. The CDR3 bases are TGCAGCGTTGTAATGGGGGCGGGGGAGCAGTACTTC. It translates to CSVVMGAGEQYF.

The V gene is TRBV7-8, the J gene TRBJ2-7, with D perhaps TRBD1 (6 bases). The CDR3 sequence is 17 residues long. Per germline, CDR1 SGHVS and CDR2 FQNEAQ. V was pared by 5 bases and J by 2 bases, with 22 bases between. CDR3 coding DNA: TGTGCCAGCAGCCGACTCCCTGGGGACATACGTCCCTACGAGCAGTACTTC. Amino acids: CASSRLPGDIRPYEQYF.

V and J are TRBV19 and TRBJ1-1; the D is unclear. Per the germline V gene, CDR1 is LNHDA and CDR2 is SQIVND (reference sequence). V lost 1 base and J lost 11, with 11 bases in between. CDR3 length: 12 residues. The CDR3 protein is CASSIAAPAAFF. The DNA of the CDR3 is TGTGCCAGTAGTATAGCGGCCCCGGCGGCTTTCTTT.

The chain recombines TRBV4-1 with TRBJ2-7; 8 bases map to TRBD1. Losses at the gene ends were 1 base for V and 1 base for J; bases not matched to a gene: 6. Germline assignment: CDR1 MGHRA and CDR2 YSYEKL. The CDR3 consists of 16 residues. The CDR3 spells CASSQAWTGKSYEQYF. The DNA for the CDR3 is TGCGCCAGCAGCCAAGCTTGGACAGGGAAGTCCTACGAGCAGTACTTC.

The chain uses TRBV18 and TRBJ1-2; D might be TRBD1 (6 bases). V lost 2 bases, J lost 3 bases, and 13 bases lay in between. The length of the CDR3 is 15 residues. CDR1 is KGHSH, CDR2 LQKENI, per germline. The CDR3 nucleotides are TGTGCCAGCTCACCATGGAGGGGGGCAGACTATGGCTACACCTTC. It encodes CASSPWRGADYGYTF.

The chain combines TRBV13 with TRBJ2-7; possible D gene TRBD1, 6 bases. Germline assignment: CDR1 PRHDT and CDR2 FYEKMQ (reference sequence). V lost 5 bases and J 6 bases, leaving 17 bases between the germline ends. The CDR3 has 14 residues. CDR3 nucleotide sequence: TGTGCCAGCAGCCCCCGGGACATGGAACTCGAGCAGTACTTC. Translated: CASSPRDMELEQYF.

This rearrangement joins TRBV7-2 to TRBJ2-5; 7 positions match TRBD2. This CDR3 has 13 residues. Germline V lookup: CDR1 SGHTA, CDR2 FQGNSA. V was clipped by 3 bases and J by 5 bases; unmatched bases: 3. As DNA, the CDR3 is TGTGCCAGCAGCTTTGGGGGGGAGGAGACCCAGTACTTC. Its protein is CASSFGGEETQYF.

The V call is TRBV7-2, the J call TRBJ2-5, with D possibly matching TRBD2 (6 bases). CDR1 SGHTA and CDR2 FQGNSA come from the germline V gene. Trimming removed 6 bases at V and 2 bases at J, with 16 bases between. The CDR3 is 15 amino acids. DNA of the CDR3: TGTGCCAGCAGGTCCTCCGCGGGAAGTCAAGAGACCCAGTACTTC. Its translation: CASRSSAGSQETQYF.

The rearrangement uses TRBV7-8 and TRBJ2-7, with 7 bases aligning to TRBD1. Germline V gene lookup returns CDR1 SGHVS and CDR2 FQNEAQ. CDR3 length: 13 residues. V was clipped by 3 bases and J by 13 bases; unmatched bases: 12. The CDR3 reads CASSFEVDRDHYF. CDR3 in DNA: TGTGCCAGCAGCTTTGAAGTCGACAGGGACCATTACTTC.